These T cell receptor beta chains were read from a single sample in a study of graft-versus-host responses after intestinal transplantation. The data were produced by immunoSEQ multiplex PCR, yet TCRdb's version contains in-frame clones alone and is incomplete. The profile shows about 100,000 clones, around nine tenths of them singletons. These receptors have no known antigen. This material consisted of unstimulated CD8+ T cells sorted from spleen or lymph node cells, taken before intestinal transplant. These receptors all come from a human donor who received an intestinal transplant. The conserved cysteine and the conserved F or W are not part of the CDR3 here.

cdr3_length: 12; j_call: TRBJ2-7; v_call: TRBV19; cdr3_aa: ASRSRDTSYEQY
cdr3_length: 12; j_call: TRBJ2-7; v_call: TRBV2; cdr3_aa: ASSGLARIYEQY
cdr3_length: 11; j_call: TRBJ1-2; v_call: TRBV4-1; cdr3_aa: ASSQPGFYGYT
cdr3_length: 11; j_call: TRBJ1-1; v_call: TRBV27; cdr3_aa: ASSLAVGGEAF
cdr3_length: 13; j_call: TRBJ1-1; v_call: TRBV2; cdr3_aa: ASSDPGGAEGEAF
cdr3_length: 12; j_call: TRBJ1-1; v_call: TRBV2; cdr3_aa: ASSQQAMNTEAF
cdr3_length: 12; j_call: TRBJ2-1; v_call: TRBV27; cdr3_aa: ASKTENSYNEQF
cdr3_length: 14; j_call: TRBJ2-3; v_call: TRBV4-1; cdr3_aa: ASSQDRGGTTDTQY
cdr3_length: 10; j_call: TRBJ1-5; v_call: TRBV6-5; cdr3_aa: ASTQGVQPQH
cdr3_length: 15; j_call: TRBJ2-5; v_call: TRBV4-1; cdr3_aa: ASSHPQGVYLQETQY
cdr3_length: 15; j_call: TRBJ2-2; v_call: TRBV4-2; cdr3_aa: ASSQDSGQGRSGELF
cdr3_length: 11; j_call: TRBJ2-3; v_call: TRBV7-9; cdr3_aa: ASSPVTTDTQY
cdr3_length: 13; j_call: TRBJ2-1; v_call: TRBV6-1; cdr3_aa: ASRLGLAGGNEQF
cdr3_length: 12; j_call: TRBJ1-2; v_call: TRBV6-1; cdr3_aa: ASRIQGAVSGYT
cdr3_length: 12; j_call: TRBJ2-1; v_call: TRBV7-6; cdr3_aa: ASRSGGAEVEQF
cdr3_length: 11; j_call: TRBJ2-7; v_call: TRBV6-5; cdr3_aa: ASSEDSEYEQY